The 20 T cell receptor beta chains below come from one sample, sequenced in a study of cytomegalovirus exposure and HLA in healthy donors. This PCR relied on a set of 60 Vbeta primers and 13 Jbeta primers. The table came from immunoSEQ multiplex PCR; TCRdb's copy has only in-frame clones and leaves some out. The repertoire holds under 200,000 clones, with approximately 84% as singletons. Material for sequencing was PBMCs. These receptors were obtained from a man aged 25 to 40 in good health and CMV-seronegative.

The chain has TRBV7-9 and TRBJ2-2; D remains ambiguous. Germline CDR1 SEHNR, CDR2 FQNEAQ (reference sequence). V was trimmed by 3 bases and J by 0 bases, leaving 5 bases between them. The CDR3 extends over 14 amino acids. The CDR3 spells CASSLTTNTGELFF. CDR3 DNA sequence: TGTGCCAGCAGCTTGACAACGAACACCGGGGAGCTGTTTTTT.

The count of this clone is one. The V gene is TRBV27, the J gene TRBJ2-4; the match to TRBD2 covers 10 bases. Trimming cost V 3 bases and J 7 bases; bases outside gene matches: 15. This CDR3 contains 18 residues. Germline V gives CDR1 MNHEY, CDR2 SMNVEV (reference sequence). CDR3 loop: CASSFQGARTSGDNIQYF. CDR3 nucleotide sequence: TGTGCCAGCAGTTTCCAGGGGGCGCGTACTAGCGGGGACAACATTCAGTACTTC.

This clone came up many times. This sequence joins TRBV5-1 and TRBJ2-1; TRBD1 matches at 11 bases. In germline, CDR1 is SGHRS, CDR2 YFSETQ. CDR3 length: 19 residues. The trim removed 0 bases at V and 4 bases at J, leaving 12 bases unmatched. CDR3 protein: CASSLGTGGELAKYNEQFF. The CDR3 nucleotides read TGCGCCAGCAGCTTGGGGACAGGGGGCGAGCTAGCGAAATACAATGAGCAGTTCTTC.

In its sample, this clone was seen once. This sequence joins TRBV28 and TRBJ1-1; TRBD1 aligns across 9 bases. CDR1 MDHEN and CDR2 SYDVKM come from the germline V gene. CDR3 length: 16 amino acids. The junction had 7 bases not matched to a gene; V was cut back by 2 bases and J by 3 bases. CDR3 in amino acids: CASSLRGQGLDTEAFF. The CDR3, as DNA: TGTGCCAGCAGTTTAAGAGGACAGGGGTTGGACACTGAAGCTTTCTTT.

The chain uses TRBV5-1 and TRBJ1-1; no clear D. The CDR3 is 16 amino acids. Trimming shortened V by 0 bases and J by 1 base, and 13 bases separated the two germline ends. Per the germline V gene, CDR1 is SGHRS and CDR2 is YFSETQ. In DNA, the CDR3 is TGCGCCAGCAGCTTGGCTCAGGTTCCCAGGAACACTGAAGCTTTCTTT. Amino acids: CASSLAQVPRNTEAFF.

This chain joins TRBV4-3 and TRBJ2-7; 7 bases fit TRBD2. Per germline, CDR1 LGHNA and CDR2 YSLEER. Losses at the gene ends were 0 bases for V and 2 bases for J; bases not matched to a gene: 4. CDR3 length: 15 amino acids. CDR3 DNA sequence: TGCGCCAGCAGCCAAGATCATGGGACTACCTACGAGCAGTACTTC. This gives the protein CASSQDHGTTYEQYF.

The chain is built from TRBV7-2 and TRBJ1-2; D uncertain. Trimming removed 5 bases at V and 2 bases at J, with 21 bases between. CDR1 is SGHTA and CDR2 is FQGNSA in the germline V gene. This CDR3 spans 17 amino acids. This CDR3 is CASSPRPVGGRNYGYTF. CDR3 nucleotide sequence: TGTGCCAGCAGCCCACGCCCCGTGGGAGGTAGGAACTATGGCTACACCTTC.

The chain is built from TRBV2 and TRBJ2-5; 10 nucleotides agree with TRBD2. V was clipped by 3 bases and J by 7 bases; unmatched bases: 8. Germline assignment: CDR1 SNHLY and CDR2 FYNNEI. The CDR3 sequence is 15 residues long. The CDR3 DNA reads TGTGCCAGCAGTGAGTCAAGCGGGAGGGTTACGACCCAGTACTTC. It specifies CASSESSGRVTTQYF.

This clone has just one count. The DNA of the CDR3 is TGTGCCAGCAGCTTAGCGCACACAGCGGGGGGCTACACCTTC. This translates into CASSLAHTAGGYTF. The chain employs TRBV7-2 and TRBJ1-2, with unresolved D. Per germline, CDR1 SGHTA and CDR2 FQGNSA. V lost 0 bases and J lost 8, with 13 bases in between. The CDR3 contains 14 residues. The full variable domain, in which reference TRBV7-2 and TRBJ1-2 provide the parts outside the CDR3, is GAGVSQSPSNKVTEKGKDVELRCDPISGHTALYWYRQSLGQGLEFLIYFQGNSAPDKSGLPSDRFSAERTGGSVSTLTIQRTQQEDSAVYLCASSLAHTAGGYTFGSGTRLTVV.

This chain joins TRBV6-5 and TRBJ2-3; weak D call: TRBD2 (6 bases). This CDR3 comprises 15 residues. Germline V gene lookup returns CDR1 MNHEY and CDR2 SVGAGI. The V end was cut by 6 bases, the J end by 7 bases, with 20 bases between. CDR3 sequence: CASSPSTGGAYTQYF. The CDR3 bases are TGTGCCAGCAGCCCCAGTACCGGGGGTGCATATACGCAGTATTTT.

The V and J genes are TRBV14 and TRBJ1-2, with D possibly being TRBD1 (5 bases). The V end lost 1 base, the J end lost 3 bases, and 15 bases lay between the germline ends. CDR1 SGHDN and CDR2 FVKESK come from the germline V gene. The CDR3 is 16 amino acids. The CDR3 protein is CASSQVTGKLDYGYTF. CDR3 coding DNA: TGTGCCAGCAGCCAAGTAACAGGCAAACTGGACTATGGCTACACCTTC.

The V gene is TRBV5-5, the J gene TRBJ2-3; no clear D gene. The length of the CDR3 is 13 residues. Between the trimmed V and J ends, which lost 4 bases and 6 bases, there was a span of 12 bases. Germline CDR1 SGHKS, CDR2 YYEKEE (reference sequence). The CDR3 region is CASSTPGVDTQYF. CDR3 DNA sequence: TGTGCCAGCAGCACACCTGGTGTTGATACGCAGTATTTT.

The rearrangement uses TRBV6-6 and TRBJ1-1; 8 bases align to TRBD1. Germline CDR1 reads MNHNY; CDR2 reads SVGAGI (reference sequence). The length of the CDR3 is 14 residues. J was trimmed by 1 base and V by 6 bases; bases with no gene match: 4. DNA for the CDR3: TGTGCCAGCAGAGGACAGGGCGGGAACACTGAAGCTTTCTTT. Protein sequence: CASRGQGGNTEAFF.

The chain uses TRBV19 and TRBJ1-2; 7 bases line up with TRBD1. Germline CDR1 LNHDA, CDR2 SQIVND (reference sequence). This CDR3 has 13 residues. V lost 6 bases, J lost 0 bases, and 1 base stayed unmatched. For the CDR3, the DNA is TGTGCCAGTAGAGACAGGGCTAACTATGGCTACACCTTC. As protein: CASRDRANYGYTF.

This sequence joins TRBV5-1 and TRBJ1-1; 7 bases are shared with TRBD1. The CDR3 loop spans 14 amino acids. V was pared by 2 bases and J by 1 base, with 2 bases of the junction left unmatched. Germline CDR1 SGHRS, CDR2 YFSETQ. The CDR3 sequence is CASSFRTGNTEAFF. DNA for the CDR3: TGCGCCAGCAGCTTCCGGACAGGGAACACTGAAGCTTTCTTT.

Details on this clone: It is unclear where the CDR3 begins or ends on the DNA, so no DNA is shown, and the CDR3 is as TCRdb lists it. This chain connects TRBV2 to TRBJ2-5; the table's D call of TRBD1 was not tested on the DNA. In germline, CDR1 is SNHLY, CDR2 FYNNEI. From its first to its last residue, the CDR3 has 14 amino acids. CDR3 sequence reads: CASILGQLQETQYF.

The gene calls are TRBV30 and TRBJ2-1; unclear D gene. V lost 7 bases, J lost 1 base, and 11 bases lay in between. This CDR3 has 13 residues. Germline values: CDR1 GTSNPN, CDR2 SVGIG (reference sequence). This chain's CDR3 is CASVYGSYNEQFF. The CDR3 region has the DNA TGTGCCTCGGTATACGGGTCCTACAATGAGCAGTTCTTC.

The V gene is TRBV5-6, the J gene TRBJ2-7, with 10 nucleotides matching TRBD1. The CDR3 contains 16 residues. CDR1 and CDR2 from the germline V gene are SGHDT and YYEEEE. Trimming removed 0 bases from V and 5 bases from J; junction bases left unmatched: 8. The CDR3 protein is CASSLGPGTGAHEQYF. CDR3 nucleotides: TGTGCCAGCAGCTTGGGCCCCGGGACAGGGGCCCACGAGCAGTACTTC.

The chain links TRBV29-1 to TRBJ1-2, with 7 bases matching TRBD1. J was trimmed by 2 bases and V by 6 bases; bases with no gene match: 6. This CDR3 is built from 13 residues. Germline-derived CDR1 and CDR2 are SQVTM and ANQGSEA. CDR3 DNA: TGCAGCGTGGAGACAGGGTGGAACTATGGCTACACCTTC. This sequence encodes CSVETGWNYGYTF.

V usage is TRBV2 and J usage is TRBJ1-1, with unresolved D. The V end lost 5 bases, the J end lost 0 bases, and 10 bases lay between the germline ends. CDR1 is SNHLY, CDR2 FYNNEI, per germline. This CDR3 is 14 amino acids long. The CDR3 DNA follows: TGTGCCAGCAGTACAGAGAGAATGAACACTGAAGCTTTCTTT. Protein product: CASSTERMNTEAFF. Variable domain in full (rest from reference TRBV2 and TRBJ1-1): EPEVTQTPSHQVTQMGQEVILRCVPISNHLYFYWYRQILGQKVEFLVSFYNNEISEKSEIFDDQFSVERPDGSNFTLKIRSTKLEDSAMYFCASSTERMNTEAFFGQGTRLTVV.